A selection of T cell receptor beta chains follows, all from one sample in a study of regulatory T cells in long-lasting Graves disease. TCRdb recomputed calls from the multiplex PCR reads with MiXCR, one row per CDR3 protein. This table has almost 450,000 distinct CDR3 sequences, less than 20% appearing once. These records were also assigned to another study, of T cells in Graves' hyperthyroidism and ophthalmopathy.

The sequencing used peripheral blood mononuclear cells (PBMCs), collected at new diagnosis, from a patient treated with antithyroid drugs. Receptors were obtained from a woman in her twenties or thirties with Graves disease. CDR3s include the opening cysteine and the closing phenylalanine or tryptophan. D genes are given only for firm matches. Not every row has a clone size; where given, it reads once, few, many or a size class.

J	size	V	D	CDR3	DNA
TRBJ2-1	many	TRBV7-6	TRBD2	CASSPLAGGPSGNEQFF	TGTGCCAGCAGCCCACTAGCGGGAGGGCCCTCTGGCAATGAGCAGTTCTTC
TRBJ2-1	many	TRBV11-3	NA	CASSLDAPYNEQFF	TGTGCCAGCAGCTTAGACGCACCCTACAATGAGCAGTTCTTC
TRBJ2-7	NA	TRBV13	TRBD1	CASSAGQGYYEQYF	TGTGCCAGCAGCGCGGGACAGGGATACTACGAGCAGTACTTC
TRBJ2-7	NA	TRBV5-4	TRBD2	CASSESGGALYEQYF	TGTGCCAGCAGCGAATCGGGGGGAGCCCTCTACGAGCAGTACTTC
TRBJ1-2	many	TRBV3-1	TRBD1	CASSHTGVDGYTF	TGTGCCAGCAGCCATACAGGGGTGGATGGCTACACCTTC
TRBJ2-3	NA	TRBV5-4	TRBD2	CASRPGTSGRYTDTHYF	TGTGCCAGCAGGCCCGGGACTAGCGGAAGATACACAGATACGCACTATTTT
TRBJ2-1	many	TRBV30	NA	CAWSPNSGYEQFF	TGTGCCTGGAGCCCAAATAGCGGCTATGAGCAGTTCTTC
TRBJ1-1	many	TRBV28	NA	CASRFENTEAFF	TGTGCCAGCAGGTTCGAGAACACTGAAGCTTTCTTT
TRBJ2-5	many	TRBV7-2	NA	CASSQGLQETQYF	TGTGCCAGCAGCCAAGGGCTCCAAGAGACCCAGTACTTC
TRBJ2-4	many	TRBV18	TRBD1	CASSPTGLLAKNIQYF	TGTGCCAGCTCACCGACAGGGCTCCTAGCCAAAAACATTCAGTACTTC
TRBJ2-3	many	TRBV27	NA	CATFGGTDTQYF	TGTGCCACCTTCGGCGGGACAGATACGCAGTATTTT
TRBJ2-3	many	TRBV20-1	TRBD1	CSAGPTGAQYF	TGCAGTGCTGGTCCGACAGGGGCGCAGTATTTT
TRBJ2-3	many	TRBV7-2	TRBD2	CASSLAGGGDTQYF	TGTGCCAGCAGTCTAGCGGGCGGGGGGGATACGCAGTATTTT
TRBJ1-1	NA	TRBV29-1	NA	CSVAARVANTEAFF	TGCAGCGTAGCCGCCCGAGTCGCGAACACTGAAGCTTTCTTT
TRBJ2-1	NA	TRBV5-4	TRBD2	CASSFATSGREQFF	TGTGCCAGCAGCTTTGCGACTAGCGGGAGGGAGCAGTTCTTC
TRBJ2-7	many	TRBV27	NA	CASSLLRGLLPYEQYF	TGTGCCAGCAGTTTATTGAGGGGCCTACTCCCCTACGAGCAGTACTTC
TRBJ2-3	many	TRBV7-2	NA	CASSLRVSPDTQYF	TGTGCCAGCAGCTTAAGGGTTTCCCCAGATACGCAGTATTTT
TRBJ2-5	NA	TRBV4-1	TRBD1	CASSQTGERSQETQYF	TGCGCCAGCAGCCAAACAGGGGAAAGGTCCCAAGAGACCCAGTACTTC
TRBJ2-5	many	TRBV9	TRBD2	CASSVVSGSETQYF	TGTGCCAGCAGCGTCGTGAGCGGGAGCGAGACCCAGTACTTC
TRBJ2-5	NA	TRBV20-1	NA	CSAIRLNGEETQYF	TGCAGTGCTATTCGACTAAACGGGGAGGAGACCCAGTACTTC
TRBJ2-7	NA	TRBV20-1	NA	CSARETESYEQYF	TGCAGTGCTAGAGAAACGGAAAGCTACGAGCAGTACTTC
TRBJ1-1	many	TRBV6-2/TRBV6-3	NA	CASIGYTNTEAFF	TGTGCCAGCATCGGGTACACGAACACTGAAGCTTTCTTT
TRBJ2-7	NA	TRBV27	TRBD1	CASSSGGQGYYEQYF	TGTGCCAGCAGTTCCGGCGGACAGGGGTACTACGAGCAGTACTTC
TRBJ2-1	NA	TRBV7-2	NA	CASSPHRGSGSYNEQFF	TGTGCCAGCAGCCCCCATCGAGGTAGCGGCAGTTACAATGAGCAGTTCTTC
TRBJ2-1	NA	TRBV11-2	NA	CASSPMGGGYNEQFF	TGTGCCAGCAGCCCCATGGGGGGCGGGTACAATGAGCAGTTCTTC
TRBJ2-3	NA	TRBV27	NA	CASSSRDARPYF	TGTGCCAGCAGTTCCCGGGACGCCCGTCCTTATTTT
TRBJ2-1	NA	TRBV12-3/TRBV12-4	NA	CASRGTWDEQFF	TGTGCCAGCAGGGGGACGTGGGATGAGCAGTTCTTC
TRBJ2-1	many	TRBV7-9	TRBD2	CASSPRTSGRAGGRYNEQFF	TGTGCCAGCAGCCCCCGCACTAGCGGGAGGGCCGGTGGCCGCTACAATGAGCAGTTCTTC